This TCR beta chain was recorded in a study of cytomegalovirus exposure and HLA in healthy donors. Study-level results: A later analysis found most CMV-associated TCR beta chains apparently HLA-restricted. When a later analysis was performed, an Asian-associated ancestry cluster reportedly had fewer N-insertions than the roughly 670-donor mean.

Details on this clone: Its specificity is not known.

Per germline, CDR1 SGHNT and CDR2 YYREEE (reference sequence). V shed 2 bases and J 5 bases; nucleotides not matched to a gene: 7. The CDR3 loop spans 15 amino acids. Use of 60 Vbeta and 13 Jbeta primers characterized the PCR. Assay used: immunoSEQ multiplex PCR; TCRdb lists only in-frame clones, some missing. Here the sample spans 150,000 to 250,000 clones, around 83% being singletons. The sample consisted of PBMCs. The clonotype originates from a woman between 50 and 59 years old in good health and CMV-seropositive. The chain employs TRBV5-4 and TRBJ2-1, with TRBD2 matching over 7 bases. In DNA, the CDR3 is TGTGCCAGCAGCTTAGAGAGGGAGGGGCACAATGAGCAGTTCTTC. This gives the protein CASSLEREGHNEQFF.